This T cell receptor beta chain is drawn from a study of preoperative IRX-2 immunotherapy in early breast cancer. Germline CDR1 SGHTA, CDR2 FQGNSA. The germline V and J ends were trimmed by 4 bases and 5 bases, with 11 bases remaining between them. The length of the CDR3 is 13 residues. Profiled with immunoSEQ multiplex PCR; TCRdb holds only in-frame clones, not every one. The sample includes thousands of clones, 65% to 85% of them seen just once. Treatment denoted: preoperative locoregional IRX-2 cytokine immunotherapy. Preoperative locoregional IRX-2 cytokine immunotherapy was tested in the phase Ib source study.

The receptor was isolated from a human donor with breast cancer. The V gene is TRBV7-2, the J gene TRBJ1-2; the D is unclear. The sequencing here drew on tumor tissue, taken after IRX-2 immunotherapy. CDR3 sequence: CASSSNRGYGYTF. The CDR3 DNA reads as TGTGCCAGCAGCTCGAATCGGGGTTATGGCTACACCTTC.